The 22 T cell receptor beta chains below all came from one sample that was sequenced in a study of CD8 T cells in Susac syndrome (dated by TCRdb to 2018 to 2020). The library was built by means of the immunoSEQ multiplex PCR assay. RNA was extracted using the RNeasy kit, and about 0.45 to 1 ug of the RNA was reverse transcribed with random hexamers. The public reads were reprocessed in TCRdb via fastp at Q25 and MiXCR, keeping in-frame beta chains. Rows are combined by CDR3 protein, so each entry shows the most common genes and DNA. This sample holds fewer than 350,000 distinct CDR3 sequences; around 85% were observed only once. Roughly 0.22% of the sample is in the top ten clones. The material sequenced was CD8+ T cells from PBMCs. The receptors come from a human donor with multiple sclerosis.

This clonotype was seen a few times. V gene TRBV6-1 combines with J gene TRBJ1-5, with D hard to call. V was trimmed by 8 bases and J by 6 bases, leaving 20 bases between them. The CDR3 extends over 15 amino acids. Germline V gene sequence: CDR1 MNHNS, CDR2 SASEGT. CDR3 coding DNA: TGTGCCAGCTCCCGACCCAGGCACGGGCGTCAGCCCCAGCATTTT. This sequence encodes CASSRPRHGRQPQHF.

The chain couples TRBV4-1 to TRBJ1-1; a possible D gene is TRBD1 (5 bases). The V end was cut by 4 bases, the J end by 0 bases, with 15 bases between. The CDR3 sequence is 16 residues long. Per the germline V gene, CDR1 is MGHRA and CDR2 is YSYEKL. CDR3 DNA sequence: TGCGCCAGCAGCCCTCGGGACCCCATCCTGAACACTGAAGCTTTCTTT. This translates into CASSPRDPILNTEAFF.

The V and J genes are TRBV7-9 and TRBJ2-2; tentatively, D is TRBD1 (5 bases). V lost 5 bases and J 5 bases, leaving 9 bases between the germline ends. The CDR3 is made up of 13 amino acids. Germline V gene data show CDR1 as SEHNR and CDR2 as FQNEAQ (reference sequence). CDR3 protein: CASSKPGTGELFF. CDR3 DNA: TGTGCCAGCAGCAAACCAGGGACCGGGGAGCTGTTTTTT.

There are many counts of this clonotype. For the CDR3, the DNA is TGTGCCAGCAGCCCCTGGACAGGGGGGAACGCTAACTATGGCTACACCTTC. Amino acids: CASSPWTGGNANYGYTF. The chain uses TRBV5-4 and TRBJ1-2, with TRBD1 matching 10 bases. Germline V CDR1 and CDR2: SGHNT, YYREEE (reference sequence). V was clipped by 4 bases and J by 0 bases; unmatched bases: 9. The CDR3 totals 17 residues.

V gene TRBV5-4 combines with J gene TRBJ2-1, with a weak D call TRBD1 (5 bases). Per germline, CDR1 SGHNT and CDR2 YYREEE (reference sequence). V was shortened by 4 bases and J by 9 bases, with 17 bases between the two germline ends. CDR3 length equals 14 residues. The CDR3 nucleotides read TGTGCCAGCAGCACAGACAGATCTTCCTTTGAGCAGTTCTTC. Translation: CASSTDRSSFEQFF.

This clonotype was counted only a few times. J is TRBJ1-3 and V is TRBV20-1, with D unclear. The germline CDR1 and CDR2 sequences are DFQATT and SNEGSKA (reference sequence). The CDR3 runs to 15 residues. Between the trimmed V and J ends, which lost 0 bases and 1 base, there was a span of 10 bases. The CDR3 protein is CSARDLSESGNTIYF. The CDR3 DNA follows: TGCAGTGCTAGAGATCTTTCGGAGTCTGGAAACACCATATATTTT.

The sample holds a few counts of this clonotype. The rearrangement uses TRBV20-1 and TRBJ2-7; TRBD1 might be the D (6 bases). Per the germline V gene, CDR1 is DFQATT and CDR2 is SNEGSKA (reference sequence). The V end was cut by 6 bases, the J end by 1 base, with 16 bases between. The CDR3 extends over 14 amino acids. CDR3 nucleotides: TGCAGTGCCGCGCCCCGGGACACATCCTACGAGCAGTACTTC. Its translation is CSAAPRDTSYEQYF.

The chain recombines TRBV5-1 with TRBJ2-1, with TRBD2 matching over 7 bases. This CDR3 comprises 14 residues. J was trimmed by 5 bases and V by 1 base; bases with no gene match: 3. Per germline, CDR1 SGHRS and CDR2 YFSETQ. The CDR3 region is CASSLRGGNNEQFF. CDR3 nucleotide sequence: TGCGCCAGCAGCTTGCGCGGGGGAAACAATGAGCAGTTCTTC.

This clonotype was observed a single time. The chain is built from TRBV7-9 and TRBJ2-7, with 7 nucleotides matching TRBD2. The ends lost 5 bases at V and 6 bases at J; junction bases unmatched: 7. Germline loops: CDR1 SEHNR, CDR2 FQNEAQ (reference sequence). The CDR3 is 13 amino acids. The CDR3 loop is CASSPRGEAEQYF. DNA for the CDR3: TGTGCCAGCAGCCCCCGGGGGGAGGCCGAGCAGTACTTC.

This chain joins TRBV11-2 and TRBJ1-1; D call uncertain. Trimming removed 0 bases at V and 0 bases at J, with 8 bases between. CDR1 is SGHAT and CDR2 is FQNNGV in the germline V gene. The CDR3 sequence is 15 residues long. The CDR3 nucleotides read TGTGCCAGCAGCTTAGAGACTCTCATGAACACTGAAGCTTTCTTT. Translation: CASSLETLMNTEAFF.

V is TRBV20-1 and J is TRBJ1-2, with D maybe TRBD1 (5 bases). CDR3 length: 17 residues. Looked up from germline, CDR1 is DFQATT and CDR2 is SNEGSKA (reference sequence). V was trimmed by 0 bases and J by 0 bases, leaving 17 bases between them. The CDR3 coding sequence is TGCAGTGCTAGAGATCACCGAGACAGTGCTACTAACTATGGCTACACCTTC. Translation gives CSARDHRDSATNYGYTF.

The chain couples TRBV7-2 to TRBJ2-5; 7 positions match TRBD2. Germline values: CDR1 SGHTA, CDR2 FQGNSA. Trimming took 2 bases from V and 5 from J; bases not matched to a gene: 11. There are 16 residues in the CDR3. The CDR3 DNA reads TGTGCCAGCAGCTTACTTAGGCTGGCGGGAGAGGAGACCCAGTACTTC. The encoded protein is CASSLLRLAGEETQYF.

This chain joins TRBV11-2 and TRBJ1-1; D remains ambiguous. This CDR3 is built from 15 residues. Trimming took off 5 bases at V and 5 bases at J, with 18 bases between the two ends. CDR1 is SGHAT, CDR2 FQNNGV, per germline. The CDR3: CASSPADRGTTEAFF. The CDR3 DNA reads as TGTGCCAGCAGCCCAGCAGATCGGGGAACGACTGAAGCTTTCTTT.

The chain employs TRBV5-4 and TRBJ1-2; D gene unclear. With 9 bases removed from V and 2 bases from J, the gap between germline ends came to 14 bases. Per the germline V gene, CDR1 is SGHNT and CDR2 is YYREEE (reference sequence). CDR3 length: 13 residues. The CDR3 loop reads CATGSENNYGYTF. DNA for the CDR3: TGTGCCACCGGATCGGAGAACAACTATGGCTACACCTTC.

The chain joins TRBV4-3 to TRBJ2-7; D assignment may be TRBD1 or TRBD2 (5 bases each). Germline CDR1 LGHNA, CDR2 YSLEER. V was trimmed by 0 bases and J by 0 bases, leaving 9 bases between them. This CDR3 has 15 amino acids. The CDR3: CASSQDRESSYEQYF. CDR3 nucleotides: TGCGCCAGCAGCCAAGACAGGGAGAGCTCCTACGAGCAGTACTTC.

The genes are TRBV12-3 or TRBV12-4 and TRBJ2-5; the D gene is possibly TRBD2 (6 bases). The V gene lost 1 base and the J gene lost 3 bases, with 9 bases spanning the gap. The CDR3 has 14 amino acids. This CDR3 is CASSLEGLKETQYF. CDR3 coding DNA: TGTGCCAGCAGTTTAGAGGGACTTAAAGAGACCCAGTACTTC.

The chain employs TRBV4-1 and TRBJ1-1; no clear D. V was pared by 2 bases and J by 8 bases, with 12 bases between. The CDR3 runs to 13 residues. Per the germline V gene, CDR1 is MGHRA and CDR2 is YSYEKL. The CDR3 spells CASSQYSRLEAFF. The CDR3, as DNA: TGCGCCAGCAGCCAATACAGTAGGCTCGAAGCTTTCTTT.

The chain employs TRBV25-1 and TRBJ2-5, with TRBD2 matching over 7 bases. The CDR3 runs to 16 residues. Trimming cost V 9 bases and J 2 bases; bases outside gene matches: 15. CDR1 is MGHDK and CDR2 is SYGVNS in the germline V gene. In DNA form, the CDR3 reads TGTGCCAGTGGGAGGGTAAGGGATCAATTTCAAGAGACCCAGTACTTC. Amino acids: CASGRVRDQFQETQYF. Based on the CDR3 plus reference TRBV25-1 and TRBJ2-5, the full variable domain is EADIYQTPRYLVIGTGKKITLECSQTMGHDKMYWYQQDPGMELHLIHYSYGVNSTEKGDLSSESTVSRIRTEHFPLTLESARPSHTSQYLCASGRVRDQFQETQYFGPGTRLLVL.

The CDR3 DNA follows: TGCAGTGCTAGAGCTAAGAGGGACGGTACGTATAGCAATCAGCCCCAGCATTTT. Its translation is CSARAKRDGTYSNQPQHF. The gene calls are TRBV20-1 and TRBJ1-5; D may be TRBD1 (5 bases). Germline CDR1 reads DFQATT; CDR2 reads SNEGSKA (reference sequence). The CDR3 totals 18 residues. The V end was cut by 1 base, the J end by 0 bases, with 19 bases between.

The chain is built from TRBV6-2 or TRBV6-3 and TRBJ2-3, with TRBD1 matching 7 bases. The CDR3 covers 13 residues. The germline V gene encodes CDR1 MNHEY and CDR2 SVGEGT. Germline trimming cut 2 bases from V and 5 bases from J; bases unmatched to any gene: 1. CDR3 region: CASSYHRGDTQYF. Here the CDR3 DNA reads TGTGCCAGCAGTTACCACAGGGGAGATACGCAGTATTTT.

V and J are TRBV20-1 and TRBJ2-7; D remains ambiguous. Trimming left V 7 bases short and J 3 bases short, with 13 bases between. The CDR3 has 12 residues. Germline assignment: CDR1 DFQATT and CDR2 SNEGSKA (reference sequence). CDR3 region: CSGVGFSYEQYF. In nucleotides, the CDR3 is TGCAGTGGGGTTGGGTTCAGCTACGAGCAGTACTTC.

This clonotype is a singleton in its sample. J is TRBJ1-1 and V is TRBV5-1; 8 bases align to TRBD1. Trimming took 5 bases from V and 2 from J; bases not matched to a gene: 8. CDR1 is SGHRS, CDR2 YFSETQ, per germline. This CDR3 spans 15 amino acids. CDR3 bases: TGCGCCAGCAGAGATTACAGGGGGATAAACACTGAAGCTTTCTTT. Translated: CASRDYRGINTEAFF.